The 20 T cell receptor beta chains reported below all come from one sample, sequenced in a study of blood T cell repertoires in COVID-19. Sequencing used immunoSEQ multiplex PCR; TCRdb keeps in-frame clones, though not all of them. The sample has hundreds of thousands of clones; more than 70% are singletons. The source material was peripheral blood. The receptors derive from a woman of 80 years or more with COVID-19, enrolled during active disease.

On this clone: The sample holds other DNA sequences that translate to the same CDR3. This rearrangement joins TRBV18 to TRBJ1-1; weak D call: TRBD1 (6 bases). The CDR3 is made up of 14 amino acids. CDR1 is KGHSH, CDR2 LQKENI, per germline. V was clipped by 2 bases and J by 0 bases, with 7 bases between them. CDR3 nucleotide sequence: TGTGCCAGCTCACCAGGGGGCATGAACACTGAAGCTTTCTTT. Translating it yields CASSPGGMNTEAFF.

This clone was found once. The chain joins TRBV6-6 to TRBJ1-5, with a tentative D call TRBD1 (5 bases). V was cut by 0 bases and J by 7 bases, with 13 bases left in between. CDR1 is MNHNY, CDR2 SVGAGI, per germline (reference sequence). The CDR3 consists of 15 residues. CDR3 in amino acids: CASSYSMGGEQPQHF. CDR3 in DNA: TGTGCCAGCAGTTACTCGATGGGGGGAGAGCAGCCCCAGCATTTT.

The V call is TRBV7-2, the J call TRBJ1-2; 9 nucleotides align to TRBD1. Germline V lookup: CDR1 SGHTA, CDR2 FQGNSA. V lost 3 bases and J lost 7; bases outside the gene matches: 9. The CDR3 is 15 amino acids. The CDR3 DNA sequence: TGTGCCAGCAGCTTGGGGACAGGGAAGGGAAGTGGCTACACCTTC. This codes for CASSLGTGKGSGYTF.

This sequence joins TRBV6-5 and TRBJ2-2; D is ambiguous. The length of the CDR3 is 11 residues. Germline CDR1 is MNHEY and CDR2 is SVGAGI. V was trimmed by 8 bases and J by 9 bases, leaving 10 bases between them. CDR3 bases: TGTGCCAGCCGCGCCGAGCGGGAGCTGTTTTTT. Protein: CASRAERELFF.

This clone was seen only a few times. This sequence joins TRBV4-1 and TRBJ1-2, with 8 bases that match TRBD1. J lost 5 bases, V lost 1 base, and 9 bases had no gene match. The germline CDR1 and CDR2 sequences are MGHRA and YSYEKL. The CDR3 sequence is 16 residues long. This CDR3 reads CASSQGEQGVRYGYTF. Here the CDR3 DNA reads TGCGCCAGCAGCCAAGGGGAACAGGGGGTCAGGTATGGCTACACCTTC.

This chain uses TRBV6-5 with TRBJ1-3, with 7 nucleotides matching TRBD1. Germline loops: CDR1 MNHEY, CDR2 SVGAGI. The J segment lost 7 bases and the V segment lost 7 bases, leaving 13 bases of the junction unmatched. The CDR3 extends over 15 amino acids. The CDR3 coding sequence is TGTGCCAGCACCGAGGGGGCAGGGAACCGGAACACCATATATTTT. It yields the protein CASTEGAGNRNTIYF.

The chain's CDR3 is CASTLGTGLYGYTF. The CDR3 DNA reads as TGTGCCAGCACCCTTGGGACAGGACTCTATGGCTACACCTTC. This chain joins TRBV6-5 and TRBJ1-2; 8 nucleotides match TRBD1. The V and J ends lost 7 bases and 4 bases, in that order; junction bases with no gene match: 8. Looked up from germline, CDR1 is MNHEY and CDR2 is SVGAGI. The CDR3 contains 14 residues.

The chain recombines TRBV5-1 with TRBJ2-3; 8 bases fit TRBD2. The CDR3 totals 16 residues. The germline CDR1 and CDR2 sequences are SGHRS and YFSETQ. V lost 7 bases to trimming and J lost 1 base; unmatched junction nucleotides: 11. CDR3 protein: CASGQSGAGGTDTQYF. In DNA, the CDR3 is TGCGCCAGCGGCCAGTCGGGAGCGGGGGGCACAGATACGCAGTATTTT. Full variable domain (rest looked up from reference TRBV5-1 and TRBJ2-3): KAGVTQTPRYLIKTRGQQVTLSCSPISGHRSVSWYQQTPGQGLQFLFEYFSETQRNKGNFPGRFSGRQFSNSRSEMNVSTLELGDSALYLCASGQSGAGGTDTQYFGPGTRLTVL.

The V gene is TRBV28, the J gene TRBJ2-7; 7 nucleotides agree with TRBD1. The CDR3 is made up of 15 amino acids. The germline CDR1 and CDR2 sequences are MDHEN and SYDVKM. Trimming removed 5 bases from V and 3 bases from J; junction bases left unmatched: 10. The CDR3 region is CASSPVGDSYYEQYF. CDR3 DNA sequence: TGTGCCAGCAGTCCGGTCGGGGACAGCTACTACGAGCAGTACTTC.

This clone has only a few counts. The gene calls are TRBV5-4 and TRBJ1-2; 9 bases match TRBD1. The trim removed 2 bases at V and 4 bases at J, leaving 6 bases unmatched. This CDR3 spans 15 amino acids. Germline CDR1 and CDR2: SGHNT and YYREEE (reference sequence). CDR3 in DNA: TGTGCCAGCAGCTTAGGGACAGGGCTTAGCTATGGCTACACCTTC. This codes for CASSLGTGLSYGYTF.

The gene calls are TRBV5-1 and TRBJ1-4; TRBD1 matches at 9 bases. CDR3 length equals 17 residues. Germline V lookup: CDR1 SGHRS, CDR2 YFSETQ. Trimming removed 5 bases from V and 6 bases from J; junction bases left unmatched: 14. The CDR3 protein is CASSYALPGQGDEKLFF. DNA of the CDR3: TGCGCCAGCAGTTATGCCCTGCCGGGACAGGGTGATGAAAAACTGTTTTTT.

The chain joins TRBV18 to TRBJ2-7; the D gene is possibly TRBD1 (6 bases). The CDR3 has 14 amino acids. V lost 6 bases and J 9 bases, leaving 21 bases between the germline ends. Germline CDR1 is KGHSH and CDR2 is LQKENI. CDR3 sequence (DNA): TGTGCCAGCTCCCCGGACAGCCTAACTCCCCTGCAGTACGTC. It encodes CASSPDSLTPLQYV.

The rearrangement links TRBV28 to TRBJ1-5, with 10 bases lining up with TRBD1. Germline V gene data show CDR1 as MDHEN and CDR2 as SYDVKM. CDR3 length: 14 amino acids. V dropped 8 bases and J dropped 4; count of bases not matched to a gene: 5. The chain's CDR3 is CASLQGQGNQPQHF. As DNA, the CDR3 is TGTGCCAGCCTCCAGGGACAGGGGAATCAGCCCCAGCATTTT. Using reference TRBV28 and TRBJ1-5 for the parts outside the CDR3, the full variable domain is DVKVTQSSRYLVKRTGEKVFLECVQDMDHENMFWYRQDPGLGLRLIYFSYDVKMKEKGDIPEGYSVSREKKERFSLILESASTNQTSMYLCASLQGQGNQPQHFGDGTRLSIL.

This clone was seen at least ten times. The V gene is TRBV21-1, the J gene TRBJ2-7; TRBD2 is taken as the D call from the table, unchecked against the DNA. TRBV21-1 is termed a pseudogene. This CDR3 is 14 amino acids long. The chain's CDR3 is CASSKAAGPEEQYF. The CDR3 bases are TGTGCCAGCAGCAAAGCTGCGGGCCCGGAGGAGCAGTACTTC.

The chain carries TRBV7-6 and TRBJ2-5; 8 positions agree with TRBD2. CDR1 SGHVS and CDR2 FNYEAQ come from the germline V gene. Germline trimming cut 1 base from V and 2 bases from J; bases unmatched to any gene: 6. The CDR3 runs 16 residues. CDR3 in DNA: TGTGCCAGCAGCTTAGTAGCGGGGACTCCACAAGAGACCCAGTACTTC. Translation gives CASSLVAGTPQETQYF.

CDR3 in DNA: TGTGCCAGCAGCCAAGTCCCGACTAGCGGGGCATACAATGAGCAGTTCTTC. This encodes CASSQVPTSGAYNEQFF. The chain joins TRBV4-2 to TRBJ2-1; 11 nucleotides line up with TRBD2. The CDR3 sequence is 17 residues long. Germline values: CDR1 LGHNA, CDR2 YNFKEQ. V lost 1 base and J lost 4; bases outside the gene matches: 6.

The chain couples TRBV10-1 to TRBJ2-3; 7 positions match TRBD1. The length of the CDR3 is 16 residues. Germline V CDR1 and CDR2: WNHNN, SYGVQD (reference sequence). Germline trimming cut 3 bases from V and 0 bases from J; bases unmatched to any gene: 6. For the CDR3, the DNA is TGCGCCAGCAGTGACCCAGGGACAGCTAGCACAGATACGCAGTATTTT. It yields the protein CASSDPGTASTDTQYF.

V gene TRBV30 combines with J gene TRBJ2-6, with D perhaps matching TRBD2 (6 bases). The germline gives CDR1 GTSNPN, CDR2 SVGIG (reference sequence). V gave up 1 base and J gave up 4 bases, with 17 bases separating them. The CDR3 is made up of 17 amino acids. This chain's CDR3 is CAWSGDGGVAGANVLTF. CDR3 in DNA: TGTGCCTGGAGTGGGGACGGCGGGGTGGCCGGGGCCAACGTCCTGACTTTC.

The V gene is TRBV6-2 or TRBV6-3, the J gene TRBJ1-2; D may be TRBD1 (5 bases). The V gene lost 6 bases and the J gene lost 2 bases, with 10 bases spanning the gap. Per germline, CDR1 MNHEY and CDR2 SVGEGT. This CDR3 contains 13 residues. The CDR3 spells CASSLDRNYGYTF. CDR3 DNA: TGTGCCAGCAGCCTCGACAGAAACTATGGCTACACCTTC.

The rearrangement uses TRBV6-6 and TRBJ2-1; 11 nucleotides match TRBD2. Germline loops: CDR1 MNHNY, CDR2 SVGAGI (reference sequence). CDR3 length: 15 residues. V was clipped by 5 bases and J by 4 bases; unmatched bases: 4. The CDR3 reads CASSTRLAGYNEQFF. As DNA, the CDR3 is TGTGCCAGCAGTACCAGACTAGCGGGGTACAATGAGCAGTTCTTC.